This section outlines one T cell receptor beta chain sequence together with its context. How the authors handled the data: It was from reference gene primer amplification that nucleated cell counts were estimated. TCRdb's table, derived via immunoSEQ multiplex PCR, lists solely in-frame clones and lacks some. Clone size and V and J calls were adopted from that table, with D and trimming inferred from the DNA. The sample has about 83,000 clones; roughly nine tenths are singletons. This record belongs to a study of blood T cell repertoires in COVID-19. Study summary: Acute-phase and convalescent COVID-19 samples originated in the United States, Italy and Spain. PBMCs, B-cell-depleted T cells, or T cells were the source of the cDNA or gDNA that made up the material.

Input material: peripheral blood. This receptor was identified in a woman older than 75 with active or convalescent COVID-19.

The CDR3 spells CASSFLRQGNDGYTF. The CDR3, as DNA: TGTGCCAGCAGTTTCCTACGTCAGGGGAATGATGGCTACACCTTC. The chain carries TRBV6-6 and TRBJ1-2, with D tentatively TRBD1 (6 bases). The CDR3 contains 15 residues. The V and J ends lost 4 bases and 6 bases respectively, with 18 bases between them. Germline CDR1 is MNHNY and CDR2 is SVGAGI (reference sequence).